Listed below are T cell receptor beta chains from one sample, sequenced in a study of blood T cells in healthy people across ages. TCRdb re-called the 5' RACE reads through MiXCR, storing one row per CDR3 protein. The profile shows approximately 770,000 distinct CDR3 sequences, more than 45% of them singletons. The sample comprised blood. These receptors all stem from a man aged 25 to 40 in good health. Each CDR3 is given with its conserved first and last residue. The D gene is left open where the match is weak. Not all rows give a size; the values are once, few, many and, for expanded clones, a class.

d_call,v_call,clone_size,j_call,cdr3_aa,cdr3_nt
TRBD2,TRBV12-3/TRBV12-4,NA,TRBJ2-6,CASSKGLAGGPSGANVLTF,TGTGCCAGCAGTAAGGGACTAGCGGGAGGACCCTCTGGGGCCAACGTCCTGACTTTC
NA,TRBV7-2,few,TRBJ2-7,CASSPSRFAGSYEQYF,TGTGCCAGCAGCCCCTCGCGGTTTGCGGGCTCCTACGAGCAGTACTTC
TRBD2,TRBV20-1,few,TRBJ2-5,CSINPSGRAFQETQYF,TGCAGCATCAACCCTAGCGGGAGGGCCTTCCAAGAGACCCAGTACTTC
NA,TRBV28,NA,TRBJ1-2,CASPQGYGYTF,TGTGCCAGCCCACAGGGCTATGGCTACACCTTC
NA,TRBV5-1,NA,TRBJ2-5,CASSIRLGNQETQYF,TGCGCCAGCAGCATCAGACTCGGAAACCAAGAGACCCAGTACTTC
TRBD2,TRBV20-1,NA,TRBJ2-1,CSAIQREDLGEQFF,TGCAGTGCTATTCAGCGGGAGGACCTCGGTGAGCAGTTCTTC
NA,TRBV20-1,few,TRBJ1-5,CSASGGNQPQHF,TGCAGTGCGTCAGGGGGCAATCAGCCCCAGCATTTT
NA,TRBV30,NA,TRBJ2-7,CATNRVGEQYF,TGTGCCACAAACAGGGTTGGAGAGCAGTACTTC
NA,TRBV20-1,NA,TRBJ2-7,CSVVRGEYEQYF,TGCAGTGTGGTCCGGGGCGAATACGAGCAGTACTTC
NA,TRBV4-2,few,TRBJ2-7,CASSQEVAAEYEQYF,TGTGCCAGCAGCCAAGAAGTGGCAGCCGAATACGAGCAGTACTTC
NA,TRBV9,few,TRBJ1-2,CASSFIGGSPRGYTF,TGTGCCAGCAGCTTCATCGGGGGGAGTCCGCGGGGCTACACCTTC
NA,TRBV28,NA,TRBJ1-6,CAASKHSPLHF,TGTGCCGCGTCCAAGCATTCACCCCTCCACTTT
NA,TRBV20-1,NA,TRBJ2-1,CSARSQALNEQFF,TGCAGTGCTAGATCCCAGGCGCTGAATGAGCAGTTCTTC
NA,TRBV7-2,NA,TRBJ2-5,CASSAGRGMGETQYF,TGTGCCAGCAGCGCAGGGCGGGGCATGGGAGAGACCCAGTACTTC
TRBD2,TRBV25-1,NA,TRBJ2-1,CASSAGLAGVNEQFF,TGTGCCAGCAGTGCGGGACTAGCGGGAGTCAATGAGCAGTTCTTC
NA,TRBV6-1,once,TRBJ2-7,CASSEVLAASEQYF,TGTGCCAGCAGTGAAGTCTTAGCTGCATCCGAGCAGTACTTC
NA,TRBV12-3/TRBV12-4,NA,TRBJ1-5,CASSATRGRSPQHF,TGTGCCAGCAGCGCGACCCGGGGGCGATCGCCCCAGCATTTT
NA,TRBV11-3,NA,TRBJ1-2,CASSLVAEEHYGYTF,TGTGCCAGCAGCTTAGTAGCCGAAGAGCACTATGGCTACACCTTC
NA,TRBV20-1,NA,TRBJ2-3,CSARVGGRPTEIDAQYF,TGCAGTGCTAGAGTTGGGGGGAGACCGACCGAGATAGATGCGCAGTATTTT
NA,TRBV3-1,NA,TRBJ1-6,CAVQGGGSPLHF,TGTGCCGTCCAGGGTGGAGGATCACCCCTCCACTTT
TRBD1,TRBV11-2,NA,TRBJ2-1,CASSRGSRDRGNEQFF,TGTGCCAGCAGCCGCGGTTCGCGGGACAGGGGCAATGAGCAGTTCTTC
TRBD2,TRBV20-1,NA,TRBJ2-1,CSAPPQLADYNEQFF,TGCAGTGCCCCGCCTCAACTAGCGGACTACAATGAGCAGTTCTTC
TRBD1,TRBV7-9,NA,TRBJ1-2,CASSYGTGEYGYTF,TGTGCCAGCAGTTACGGGACAGGGGAGTATGGCTACACCTTC
TRBD2,TRBV10-3,many,TRBJ2-7,CATVAGGYEQYF,TGTGCCACCGTAGCGGGAGGTTACGAGCAGTACTTC
NA,TRBV12-3/TRBV12-4,few,TRBJ1-5,CASSLEIDQPQHF,TGTGCCAGCAGCCTCGAGATCGATCAGCCCCAGCATTTT
NA,TRBV20-1,once,TRBJ2-3,CSGTQGGLQSDTQYF,TGCAGTGGTACCCAGGGAGGCCTCCAATCAGATACGCAGTATTTT
NA,TRBV20-1,few,TRBJ1-2,CSARGAGTTHGYTF,TGCAGTGCTAGAGGGGCCGGGACAACTCATGGCTACACCTTC
NA,TRBV7-9,few,TRBJ1-6,CASSFEGGDSPLHF,TGTGCCAGCAGCTTCGAAGGAGGGGATTCACCCCTCCACTTT
TRBD2,TRBV25-1,once,TRBJ2-1,CASSVKRGVLGEQFF,TGTGCCAGCAGTGTAAAACGGGGGGTGTTGGGTGAGCAGTTCTTC
NA,TRBV20-1,NA,TRBJ2-2,CSARSQYTGELFF,TGCAGTGCCCGCTCCCAGTACACCGGGGAGCTGTTTTTT
TRBD2,TRBV12-5,few,TRBJ2-7,CASGYAGGPYEQYF,TGTGCTAGTGGTTACGCGGGGGGTCCCTACGAGCAGTACTTC
NA,TRBV27,NA,TRBJ2-5,CANIGGARETQYF,TGTGCCAACATAGGGGGGGCAAGAGAGACCCAGTACTTC
TRBD1,TRBV7-9,NA,TRBJ2-6,CASSPFTGGVDGANVLTF,TGTGCCAGCAGCCCATTTACAGGGGGCGTAGATGGGGCCAACGTCCTGACTTTC
NA,TRBV29-1,NA,TRBJ2-1,CSVEGAADISYNEQFF,TGCAGCGTTGAAGGGGCAGCGGACATCTCCTACAATGAGCAGTTCTTC
NA,TRBV25-1,NA,TRBJ2-7,CASSAQGGRAYEQYF,TGTGCCAGCAGTGCTCAGGGGGGTCGGGCCTACGAGCAGTACTTC
NA,TRBV2,NA,TRBJ2-5,CASSDTVRTETQYF,TGTGCCAGCAGCGACACTGTACGCACCGAGACCCAGTACTTC